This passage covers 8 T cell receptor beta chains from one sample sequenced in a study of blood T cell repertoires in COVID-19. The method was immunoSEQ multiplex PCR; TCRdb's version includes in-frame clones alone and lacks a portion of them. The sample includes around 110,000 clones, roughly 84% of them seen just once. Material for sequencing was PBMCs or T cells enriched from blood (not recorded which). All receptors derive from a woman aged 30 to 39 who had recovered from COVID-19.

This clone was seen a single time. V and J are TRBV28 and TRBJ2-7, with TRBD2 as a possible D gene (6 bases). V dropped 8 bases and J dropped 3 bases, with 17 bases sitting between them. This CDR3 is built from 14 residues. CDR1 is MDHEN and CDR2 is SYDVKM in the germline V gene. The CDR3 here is CASGSRFGSYEQYF. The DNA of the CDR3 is TGTGCCAGCGGGTCGAGGTTCGGGAGCTACGAGCAGTACTTC.

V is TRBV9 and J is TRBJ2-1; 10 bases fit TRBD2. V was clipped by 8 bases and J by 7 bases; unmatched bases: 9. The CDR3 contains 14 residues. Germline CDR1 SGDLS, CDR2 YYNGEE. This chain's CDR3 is CASQRTSGPNEQFF. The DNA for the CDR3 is TGTGCCAGTCAACGGACTAGCGGACCTAATGAGCAGTTCTTC. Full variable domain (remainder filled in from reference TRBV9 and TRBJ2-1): DSGVTQTPKHLITATGQRVTLRCSPRSGDLSVYWYQQSLDQGLQFLIQYYNGEERAKGNILERFSAQQFPDLHSELNLSSLELGDSALYFCASQRTSGPNEQFFGPGTRLTVL.

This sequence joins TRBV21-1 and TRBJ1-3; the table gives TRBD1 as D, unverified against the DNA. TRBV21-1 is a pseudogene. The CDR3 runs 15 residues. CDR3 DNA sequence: TGTGCCAGCTTTAAGAAGGACAGGGGAGGAAACACCATATATTTT. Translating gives CASFKKDRGGNTIYF.

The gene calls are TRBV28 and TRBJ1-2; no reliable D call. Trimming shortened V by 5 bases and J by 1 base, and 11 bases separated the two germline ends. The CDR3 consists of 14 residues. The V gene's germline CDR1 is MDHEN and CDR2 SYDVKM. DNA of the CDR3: TGTGCCAGCAGTAGAGGCGCCGATAACTATGGCTACACCTTC. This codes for CASSRGADNYGYTF.

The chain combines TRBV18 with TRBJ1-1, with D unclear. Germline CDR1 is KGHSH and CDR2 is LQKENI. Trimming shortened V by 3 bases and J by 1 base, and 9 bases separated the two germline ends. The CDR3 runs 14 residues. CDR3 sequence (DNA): TGTGCCAGCTCACCGATTGAGGGGAACACTGAAGCTTTCTTT. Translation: CASSPIEGNTEAFF.

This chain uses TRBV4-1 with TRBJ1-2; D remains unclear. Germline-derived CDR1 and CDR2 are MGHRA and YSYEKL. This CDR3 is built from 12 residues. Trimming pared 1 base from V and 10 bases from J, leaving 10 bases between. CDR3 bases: TGCGCCAGCAGCCAAGTCGGGAGATACTACACCTTC. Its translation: CASSQVGRYYTF.

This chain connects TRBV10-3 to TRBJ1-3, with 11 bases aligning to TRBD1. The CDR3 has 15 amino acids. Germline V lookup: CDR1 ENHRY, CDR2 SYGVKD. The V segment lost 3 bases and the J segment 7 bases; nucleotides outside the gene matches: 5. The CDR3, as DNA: TGTGCCATCAGTGATACCGGACAGGGGGCGAACACCATATATTTT. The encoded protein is CAISDTGQGANTIYF.

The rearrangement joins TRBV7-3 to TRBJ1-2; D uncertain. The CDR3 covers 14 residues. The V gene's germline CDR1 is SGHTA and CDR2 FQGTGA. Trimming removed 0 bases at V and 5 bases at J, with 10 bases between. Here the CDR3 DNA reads TGTGCCAGCAGCTTAACCCGGACTTCGTATGGCTACACCTTC. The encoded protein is CASSLTRTSYGYTF. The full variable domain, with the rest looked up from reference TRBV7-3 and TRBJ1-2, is GAGVSQTPSNKVTEKGKYVELRCDPISGHTALYWYRQSLGQGPEFLIYFQGTGAADDSGLPNDRFFAVRPEGSVSTLKIQRTERGDSAVYLCASSLTRTSYGYTFGSGTRLTVV.